Listed here is a single T cell receptor beta chain. The antigen remains undetermined. A multiplex PCR was run with 60 Vbeta primers and 13 Jbeta primers. In the authors' methods: A later analysis tallied approximately 80 million unique TCR beta chains, around 10 million of them shared. Profiled with immunoSEQ multiplex PCR; TCRdb holds only in-frame clones, not every one. From that table come the V and J calls and clone size; the DNA was used to work out D and trimming. Found here are around 130,000 clones, more than 60% of them singletons; the top ten hold roughly 2.1%. This record belongs to a study of cytomegalovirus exposure and HLA in healthy donors. Study results and limitations: Researchers reported from a later analysis that most CMV-associated TCR beta chains appeared HLA-restricted. Cytomegalovirus association was listed for about 160 TCR beta chains.

Although they were nominally healthy when sampled, donors likely had unrecorded immune exposures. CDR1 SGHDT and CDR2 YYEEEE come from the germline V gene. CDR3 length: 14 residues. Deletions cut 3 bases from V and 6 bases from J, with 13 bases between. This receptor was identified in a woman aged 40-49 years in good health and CMV-seropositive. The gene calls are TRBV5-6 and TRBJ2-1; a weak D match, TRBD1 (6 bases). The sequenced material came from PBMCs. CDR3 protein: CASSWGGGSNEQFF. CDR3 sequence (DNA): TGTGCCAGCAGCTGGGGTGGGGGCTCCAATGAGCAGTTCTTC.